The sequence of this T cell receptor (beta chain) was determined in a study of cytomegalovirus exposure and HLA in healthy donors. The germline V gene encodes CDR1 SGHNT and CDR2 YYREEE (reference sequence). This CDR3 has 18 residues. Trimming took 3 bases from V and 2 from J; bases not matched to a gene: 6. About this clone: Its antigen is not known.

The PCR had 60 Vbeta and 13 Jbeta primers. The protocol was immunoSEQ multiplex PCR, while the TCRdb copy is restricted to in-frame clones and leaves out a portion. Here the sample spans 75,000 to 90,000 clones, less than 80% being singletons. Study-wide points: The authors later found HLA-associated TCR beta chains more clonally expanded than equally common others. According to an earlier analysis, most TCR beta V segments yielded productive rearrangements about 87% or about 30% of the time.

The sequencing sample was made of PBMCs. The J gene is TRBJ2-1, the V gene TRBV5-4; TRBD2 aligns across 15 bases. The TCR was taken from a human donor in good health. The CDR3 sequence: CASSSGTSGGSPYNEQFF. DNA for the CDR3: TGTGCCAGCAGCTCAGGGACTAGCGGGGGGAGCCCCTACAATGAGCAGTTCTTC. The full variable domain, its missing parts supplied by reference TRBV5-4 and TRBJ2-1, is ETGVTQSPTHLIKTRGQQVTLRCSSQSGHNTVSWYQQALGQGPQFIFQYYREEENGRGNFPPRFSGLQFPNYSSELNVNALELDDSALYLCASSSGTSGGSPYNEQFFGPGTRLTVL.